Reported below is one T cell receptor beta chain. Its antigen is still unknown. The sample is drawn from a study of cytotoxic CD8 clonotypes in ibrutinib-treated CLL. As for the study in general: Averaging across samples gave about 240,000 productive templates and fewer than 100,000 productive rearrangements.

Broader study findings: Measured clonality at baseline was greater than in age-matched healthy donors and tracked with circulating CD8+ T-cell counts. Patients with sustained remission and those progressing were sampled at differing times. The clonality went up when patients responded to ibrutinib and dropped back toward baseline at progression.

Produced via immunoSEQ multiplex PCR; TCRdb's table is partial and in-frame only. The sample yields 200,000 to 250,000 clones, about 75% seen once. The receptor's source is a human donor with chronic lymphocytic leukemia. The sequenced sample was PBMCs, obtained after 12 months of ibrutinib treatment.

This CDR3 is CASAEGSLLNYGYTF. In nucleotides, the CDR3 is TGCGCCAGCGCTGAGGGGTCCCTCCTTAACTATGGCTACACCTTC. This chain uses TRBV5-1 with TRBJ1-2, with D tentatively TRBD1 (5 bases). The CDR3 is 15 residues long. V was trimmed by 7 bases and J by 1 base, leaving 17 bases between them. Germline V gene data show CDR1 as SGHRS and CDR2 as YFSETQ.